This TCR beta chain emerged from a study of blood T cell repertoires in COVID-19. In terms of age and location, participants ranged from about 18 to 89 years and lived in about two dozen US areas. Grouping used clinical history reported by participants in a survey and questionnaire. Recovered status applied to Cohort 3 donors who had two consecutive negative PCRs. It also applied to those with clearance or with symptom resolution. Per the authors' pipeline: Using reference gene primer amplification, nucleated cell counts were estimated. Method: immunoSEQ multiplex PCR; TCRdb's copy keeps in-frame clones and lacks some. D and trimming were read from the DNA, whereas the V and J calls and clone size are those reported in that table. The sample carries roughly 250,000 clones, around 90% recorded once. Per the germline V gene, CDR1 is SGHTA and CDR2 is FQGNSA. There are 15 residues in the CDR3. Unmatched junction bases numbered 10, after V lost 5 bases and J lost 8 bases.

The sequence derives from a woman in her 50s who had recovered from COVID-19. Sequencing was done on a sample of PBMCs or T cells enriched from blood (not recorded which). The genes are TRBV7-2 and TRBJ2-3; 10 bases align to TRBD2. The CDR3 reads CASSPTSGQLGTQYF. The CDR3 nucleotides read TGTGCCAGCAGCCCGACTAGCGGGCAGCTTGGTACGCAGTATTTT. The full variable domain, completed using reference TRBV7-2 and TRBJ2-3, is GAGVSQSPSNKVTEKGKDVELRCDPISGHTALYWYRQSLGQGLEFLIYFQGNSAPDKSGLPSDRFSAERTGGSVSTLTIQRTQQEDSAVYLCASSPTSGQLGTQYFGPGTRLTVL.